The sequence of this T cell receptor (beta chain) was determined in a study of T cell repertoires in cytomegalovirus infection. Germline CDR1 SGHVS, CDR2 FNYEAQ. The CDR3 covers 13 residues. About this clonotype itself: Its antigen is unidentified. This clone may be a read error of a much larger clone one base away.

TCRdb reanalysed the reads using MiXCR and keeps one entry per CDR3 protein. The table shows fewer than 1,000,000 distinct CDR3 sequences, with approximately 31% occurring only once. The receptor's source is a human donor in good health (CMV status not recorded). Some clones in this sample may be carry-over from other donors' samples. The sample in question was cultured CD8+ T cells from PBMCs, obtained from culture after CMV antigen stimulation. The rearrangement uses TRBV7-6 and TRBJ1-1; D remains ambiguous. The CDR3 reads CTSSPSGRTEAFF. The CDR3 DNA follows: TGTACCAGCAGCCCCTCGGGCCGGACTGAAGCTTTCTTT.